This record concerns one TCR beta chain sequence. A read error may explain this, as a much larger clone is one base away. This CDR3 spans 12 amino acids. The ends were cut back, 6 bases at V and 8 bases at J, with 10 bases in the middle. This record belongs to a study of identical twins. TCRdb processed the 5' RACE reads anew with MiXCR; each CDR3 protein has one entry. The sample holds 200,000 to 250,000 distinct CDR3 sequences, 6% to 8.5% seen once. This same sample was also part of a study on yellow fever vaccine responses in identical twins. This second study says: Reportedly, the T cell response mounted by twins to vaccine seemed partly convergent, partly personalized.

This sequence joins TRBV12-3 or TRBV12-4 and TRBJ1-4; no clear D gene. The sample taken for sequencing was CD8+ T cells sorted from blood. The source of this sequence is a woman aged 18 to 35 in good health. The CDR3 DNA follows: TGTGCCAGCAGGCCTAGTAGGGAAAAACTGTTTTTT. Translation gives CASRPSREKLFF.